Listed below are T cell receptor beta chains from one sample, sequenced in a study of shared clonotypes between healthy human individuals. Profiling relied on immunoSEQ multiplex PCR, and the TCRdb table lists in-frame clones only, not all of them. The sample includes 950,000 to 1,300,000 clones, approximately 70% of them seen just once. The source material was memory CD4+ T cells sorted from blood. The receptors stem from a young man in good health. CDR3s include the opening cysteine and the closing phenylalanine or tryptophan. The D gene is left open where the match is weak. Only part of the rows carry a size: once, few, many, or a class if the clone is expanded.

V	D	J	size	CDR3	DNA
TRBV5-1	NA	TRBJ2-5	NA	CASSFTPEETQYF	TGCGCCAGCAGCTTTACCCCAGAAGAGACCCAGTACTTC
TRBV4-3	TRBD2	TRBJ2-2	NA	CASSQDLGGRASGELFF	TGCGCCAGCAGCCAAGATTTGGGCGGGAGGGCATCCGGGGAGCTGTTTTTT
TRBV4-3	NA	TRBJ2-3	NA	CASSQTGPVPDTQYF	TGCGCCAGCAGCCAGACGGGACCTGTACCCGATACGCAGTATTTT
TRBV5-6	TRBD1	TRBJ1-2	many	CASSHGTGRTYGYTF	TGTGCCAGCAGCCATGGGACAGGGAGGACCTATGGCTACACCTTC
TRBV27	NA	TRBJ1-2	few	CASTTRRGESGYTF	TGTGCCAGCACTACTCGCCGGGGGGAAAGTGGCTACACCTTC
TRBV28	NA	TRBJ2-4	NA	CASSFPQSIQYF	TGTGCCAGCAGTTTTCCCCAAAGCATTCAGTACTTC
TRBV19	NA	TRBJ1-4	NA	CASNYRGNPNEKLFF	TGTGCCAGTAACTATCGGGGAAATCCTAATGAAAAACTGTTTTTT
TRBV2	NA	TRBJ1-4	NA	CASSDSWGKLFF	TGTGCCAGCAGTGATTCCTGGGGAAAACTGTTTTTT
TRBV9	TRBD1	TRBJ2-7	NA	CASSVDRGSYEQYF	TGTGCCAGCAGCGTAGACAGGGGCTCCTACGAGCAGTACTTC
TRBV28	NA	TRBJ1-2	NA	CASSLGGQLGYTF	TGTGCCAGCAGCCTCGGTGGGCAGTTAGGCTACACCTTC
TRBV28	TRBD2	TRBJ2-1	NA	CASSLISGGFGDEQFF	TGTGCCAGCAGTCTAATATCGGGGGGGTTCGGCGATGAGCAGTTCTTC